This T cell receptor (beta chain) was recorded in a study of T cell repertoires in cytomegalovirus infection. Study overall: Both recently identified HLA-C-restricted and well-studied HLA-B-restricted CMV epitopes were used in the study. Carrying CMV and the relevant HLA type showed in public TCR beta signatures.

The study's findings and limits: The response measured ex vivo was dominated by TCR beta clonotypes (HLA-C-restricted and CMV-specific). Carriage of CMV together with the relevant HLA was identifiable through cumulative public TCR beta family frequency.

About this clonotype: Antigen unknown.

MiXCR, run by TCRdb on the reads, gives a single entry per CDR3 protein. The sample shows approximately 730,000 distinct CDR3 sequences, about 28% of them seen only once. The CDR3 totals 15 residues. V was shortened by 4 bases and J by 2 bases, with 13 bases between the two germline ends. CDR1 is MNHEY, CDR2 SMNVEV, per germline (reference sequence). The rearrangement joins TRBV27 to TRBJ2-3; D could derive from TRBD1 or TRBD2 (5 bases each). The material sequenced was cultured CD8+ T cells from PBMCs, taken from culture after CMV antigen stimulation. The sequence was collected from a human donor in good health (CMV status not recorded). Some clones in this sample may be carry-over from other donors' samples. The CDR3 DNA is TGTGCCAGCAGTTCTAGGGACGGGACCACAGATACGCAGTATTTT. Translated, it gives CASSSRDGTTDTQYF.